Each of the 11 T cell receptor beta chains below was sequenced from the same sample in a study of response to subunit inactivated influenza vaccine. MiXCR was run by TCRdb on the RT-PCR reads, yielding one entry per CDR3 protein. The sample lists approximately 570,000 distinct CDR3 sequences; about 8% were seen once. Sequencing was performed on PBMCs from blood, taken less than 30 months after vaccination. The source of these receptors is a man aged 50 to 75 who received an inactivated influenza vaccine.

The chain joins TRBV9 to TRBJ2-7, with D perhaps given as TRBD1 or TRBD2 (5 bases each). Trimming shortened V by 4 bases and J by 6 bases, and 11 bases separated the two germline ends. The CDR3 spans 12 residues. CDR1 is SGDLS, CDR2 YYNGEE, per germline. The CDR3: CASSPGASEQYF. The CDR3 region has the DNA TGTGCCAGCAGCCCCGGGGCGAGCGAGCAGTACTTC.

This clonotype was observed many times. This rearrangement joins TRBV19 to TRBJ1-5; the D gene is possibly TRBD1 (5 bases). The CDR3 has 12 amino acids. Trimming stripped 8 bases from V and 6 bases from J, with 11 bases between. The germline CDR1 and CDR2 sequences are LNHDA and SQIVND (reference sequence). CDR3 nucleotide sequence: TGTGCCAGTGGGGGGGTTGGTCAGCCCCAGCATTTT. This encodes CASGGVGQPQHF.

This clonotype was counted a few times. A much larger clone lies one base from this, so it may be a read error. The chain is built from TRBV5-8 and TRBJ1-6; 11 bases align to TRBD1. CDR3 length equals 14 residues. V gave up 5 bases and J gave up 10 bases; unmatched junction bases: 5. CDR1 SGHTS and CDR2 YDEGEE come from the germline V gene. The CDR3 DNA follows: TGTGCCAGCAGTCGGACAGGGGGCCAATCACCCCTCCACTTT. This gives the protein CASSRTGGQSPLHF.

This clonotype was detected ten times or more. The genes are TRBV5-5 and TRBJ1-4, with D perhaps matching TRBD1 (5 bases). The ends were cut back, 6 bases at V and 8 bases at J, with 17 bases in the middle. CDR1 and CDR2 from the germline V gene are SGHKS and YYEKEE (reference sequence). The CDR3 is 14 residues long. The CDR3 nucleotides read TGTGCCAGCACAAAGACGGGGGGGGAAGAAAAACTGTTTTTT. Translated: CASTKTGGEEKLFF.

This clonotype turned up a few times. This chain uses TRBV5-1 with TRBJ2-7; D gene unclear. The CDR3 extends over 13 amino acids. CDR1 is SGHRS and CDR2 is YFSETQ in the germline V gene. The V end lost 5 bases, the J end lost 3 bases, and 12 bases lay between the germline ends. CDR3 coding DNA: TGCGCCAGCAGGGATAACAGCAACTACGAGCAGTACTTC. Translated, it gives CASRDNSNYEQYF.

This clonotype was counted ten times or more. The rearrangement links TRBV21-1 to TRBJ1-4. TRBV21-1 is a documented pseudogene. The CDR3 is made up of 15 amino acids. This CDR3 reads CASSKVEKKNEKLFF. The CDR3 DNA reads TGTGCCAGCAGCAAAGTCGAGAAAAAGAATGAAAAACTGTTTTTT.

This clonotype was found a few times. The V gene is TRBV4-1, the J gene TRBJ2-2; 11 bases map to TRBD2. Germline CDR1 and CDR2: MGHRA and YSYEKL. The CDR3 has 16 amino acids. V lost 1 base, J lost 6 bases, and 4 bases stayed unmatched. As DNA, the CDR3 is TGCGCCAGCAGCCAAGGACTAGCGGGGTCCCCCGGGGAGCTGTTTTTT. Residues: CASSQGLAGSPGELFF.

This clonotype was found many times. The chain carries TRBV5-1 and TRBJ2-2, with 11 nucleotides matching TRBD2. J was trimmed by 2 bases and V by 1 base; bases with no gene match: 4. This CDR3 is built from 17 residues. Looked up from germline, CDR1 is SGHRS and CDR2 is YFSETQ. CDR3 protein: CASSLMTSGANTGELFF. The CDR3 DNA reads as TGCGCCAGCAGCTTGATGACTAGCGGGGCAAACACCGGGGAGCTGTTTTTT.

This clonotype was seen many times. CDR3 sequence: CASSPSGVGDTQYF. The CDR3 DNA reads as TGTGCCAGCAGCCCGAGCGGGGTTGGAGATACGCAGTATTTT. This chain connects TRBV7-8 to TRBJ2-3, with TRBD2 matching over 7 bases. The CDR3 consists of 14 residues. Germline V CDR1 and CDR2: SGHVS, FQNEAQ. With 5 bases clipped from V and 5 bases from J, the junction kept 7 bases outside the gene matches. Based on the CDR3 plus reference TRBV7-8 and TRBJ2-3, the full variable domain is GAGVSQSPRYKVAKRGQDVALRCDPISGHVSLFWYQQALGQGPEFLTYFQNEAQLDKSGLPSDRFFAERPEGSVSTLKIQRTQQEDSAVYLCASSPSGVGDTQYFGPGTRLTVL.

The chain couples TRBV4-2 to TRBJ2-7, with D uncertain. Germline CDR1 reads LGHNA; CDR2 reads YNFKEQ. The CDR3 is made up of 14 amino acids. V was trimmed by 0 bases and J by 1 base, leaving 7 bases between them. This chain's CDR3 is CASSQDANSYEQYF. The CDR3 nucleotides read TGTGCCAGCAGCCAAGACGCCAATTCCTACGAGCAGTACTTC.

The chain recombines TRBV6-6 with TRBJ1-1; D not resolved. Germline values: CDR1 MNHNY, CDR2 SVGAGI (reference sequence). This CDR3 contains 10 residues. Trimming shortened V by 9 bases and J by 1 base, and 3 bases separated the two germline ends. The CDR3 reads CASGNTEAFF. CDR3 nucleotides: TGTGCCAGTGGGAACACTGAAGCTTTCTTT.